This TCR beta chain was sequenced for a study of preoperative IRX-2 immunotherapy in early breast cancer. Only in-frame clones appear in the TCRdb table, and some are missing; sequencing was by immunoSEQ multiplex PCR. The sample comprises roughly 5,600 clones, 73% of which are singletons, and about 15% rests with the top ten. The CDR3 consists of 15 residues. V lost 1 base to trimming and J lost 4 bases; unmatched junction nucleotides: 1. Germline CDR1 is MGHDK and CDR2 is SYGVNS. The treatment is: preoperative locoregional IRX-2 cytokine immunotherapy. Patients received preoperative, locoregional IRX-2 cytokine immunotherapy in a phase Ib study.

The specimen comprised tumor tissue, sampled before IRX-2 immunotherapy. The TCR comes from a human donor with breast cancer. The rearrangement links TRBV25-1 to TRBJ2-1, with 10 bases fitting TRBD2. DNA for the CDR3: TGTGCCAGCAGTGAATTAGCGGGAGGATACAATGAGCAGTTCTTC. It is translated as CASSELAGGYNEQFF.